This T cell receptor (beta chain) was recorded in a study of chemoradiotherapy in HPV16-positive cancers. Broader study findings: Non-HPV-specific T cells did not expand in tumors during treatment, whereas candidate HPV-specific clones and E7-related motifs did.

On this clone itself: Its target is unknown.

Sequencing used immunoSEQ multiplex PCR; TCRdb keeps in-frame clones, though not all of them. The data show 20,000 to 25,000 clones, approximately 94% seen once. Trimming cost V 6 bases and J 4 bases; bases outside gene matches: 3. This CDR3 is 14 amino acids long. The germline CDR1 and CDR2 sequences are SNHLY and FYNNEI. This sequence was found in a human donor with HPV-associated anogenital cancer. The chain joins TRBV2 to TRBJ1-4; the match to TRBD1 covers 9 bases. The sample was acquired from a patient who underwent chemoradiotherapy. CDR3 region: CASSRDRDNEKLFF. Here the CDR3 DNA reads TGTGCCAGCAGCCGGGACAGGGATAATGAAAAACTGTTTTTT.